These T cell receptor beta chains were read from a single sample in a study of cytomegalovirus exposure and HLA in healthy donors. The assay was immunoSEQ multiplex PCR, and TCRdb's table has in-frame clones only and misses some. The table includes approximately 180,000 clones, about 89% detected once. The sample was PBMCs. The receptors originated from a man aged 18 to 30 in good health and CMV-seropositive. Both conserved end residues are part of each CDR3. Not all rows give a size; the values are once, few, many and, for expanded clones, a class.

cdr3_aa v_call clone_size cdr3_length
CASRAPTSGGDYAQYF TRBV2 once 16
CASSSRAGYEQYF TRBV7-7 . 13
CASSAPTGGNQPQHF TRBV6-1 . 15
CASSRSGGNQPQHF TRBV4-1 . 14
CSVRDSNYGYTF TRBV29-1 . 12
CASGTGTEAFF TRBV27 . 11
CASSLDFYTRRRNTEAFF TRBV7-9 . 18
CASSLSRYDTGELFF TRBV19 . 15
CASSTSRGGLRGYGYTF TRBV9 . 17
CASSAGQGGTNVLTF TRBV19 . 15
CASSVDAGQPQHF TRBV19 . 13
CASSPGTRGLNIQYF TRBV6-5 . 15
CASSGSSYEQYF TRBV2 . 12
CASSPQTGFPNYGYTF TRBV4-3 . 16
CAWSGTGYYGYTF TRBV30 . 13
CASSPIGGGDGYTF TRBV18 . 14
CASSRSTGNTEAFF TRBV19 once 14
CASSWGRGTYEQYF TRBV28 . 14
CASSYLAGGQPQHF TRBV6-5 . 14
CASSLGGVGYQYF TRBV7-2 . 13
CASSGLAGSNEQFF TRBV28 . 14
CASNGGTNTGELFF TRBV5-1 . 14
CASSLVAGGDGYTF TRBV5-1 . 14
CASSLAAGPEKLFF TRBV5-1 . 14
CASSDRPRDTLYGYTF TRBV19 . 16
CASSLQGSGNTIYF TRBV7-2 . 14
CASSVMDGGLFQETQYF TRBV9 . 17
CASSFLLQELSYNEQFF TRBV11-1 . 17
CALLRGGSYEQYF TRBV30 . 13
CASSSLGQGILDTQYF TRBV7-2 . 16
CASSTRTGGIIGEQYF TRBV7-2 . 16
CASSPGGRTQYF TRBV9 . 12
CASSQTGGSTEAFF TRBV6-5 . 14
CASSLAPAYREANYGYTF TRBV7-2 once 18
CASSASGGQETQYF TRBV9 . 14
CASSQDSGGYNEQFF TRBV4-3 once 15
CASSKGSGPDTQYF TRBV21-1 . 14
CASSSGVGGQETQYF TRBV5-1 once 15
CASSTTYLSYEQYF TRBV19 . 14
CASSQVQAEAFF TRBV4-2 . 12
CSVEDPGQGREKLFF TRBV29-1 . 15
CASSYSRLAEYEQYF TRBV6-5 . 15
CSVGGQHF TRBV20-1 few 8
CASSAGNPNYGYTF TRBV5-1 few 14
CASSLYPGLETQYF TRBV28 once 14
CASSQSRGDTDTQYF TRBV4-2 . 15
CSVDQGNTGELFF TRBV29-1 once 13
CASSPPSYNEQFF TRBV9 . 13
CASSEGGPYGYTF TRBV6-1 . 13
CASSRDRGAGYTF TRBV5-4 . 13
CASSEGGTGKEKLFF TRBV6-1 once 15
CASSFESRSQANEKLFF TRBV28 . 17
CASSQSRDRGNGYTF TRBV23-1 . 15